The clone carrying this T cell receptor beta chain came up a few times. The antigen is undetermined. The assay was immunoSEQ multiplex PCR, and TCRdb's table has in-frame clones only and misses some. The data show about 68,000 clones, roughly 86% seen once. This specimen comes from a study of chemoradiotherapy in HPV16-positive cancers. Study-level information: Functional T-cell assays on a couple of HPV16-positive patients' cells defined candidate HPV-specific clones and common TCR motifs. Study-wide findings and caveats: Candidate HPV-specific clones and E7-related TCR motifs grew in tumor during treatment.

CDR3 length: 14 amino acids. V trimming: 4 bases; J trimming: 5 bases; junction bases outside the gene matches: 2. Looked up from germline, CDR1 is SGHVS and CDR2 is FNYEAQ. The V and J genes are TRBV7-6 and TRBJ2-3, with 11 nucleotides matching TRBD2. The TCR sequence derives from a human donor with HPV-associated anogenital cancer. Material: blood, obtained from a patient who underwent chemoradiotherapy. The CDR3 DNA follows: TGTGCCAGCAGCTGGGGGACTAGCGGAGATACGCAGTATTTT. Encoded protein: CASSWGTSGDTQYF.